These 25 T cell receptor beta chains originate from one sample sequenced in a study of T cell changes during pregnancy in multiple sclerosis. Data came from immunoSEQ multiplex PCR; TCRdb stores just in-frame clones and leaves some out. Among fewer than 25,000 clones, 75% to 95% were seen once, and the ten largest hold 0.67%. Sequencing was performed on CD4+ T cells from peripheral blood mononuclear cells, taken in the third trimester of pregnancy. These TCRs come from a female donor in good health, enrolled as a control in a pregnancy study.

The chain carries TRBV19 and TRBJ2-2; TRBD2 might be the D (5 bases). The CDR3 has 15 amino acids. Germline values: CDR1 LNHDA, CDR2 SQIVND (reference sequence). V lost 5 bases and J 6 bases, leaving 16 bases between the germline ends. CDR3 loop: CASSEAPLRAGELFF. CDR3 in DNA: TGTGCCAGTAGTGAGGCCCCACTGAGGGCCGGGGAGCTGTTTTTT. The whole variable domain, remainder taken from reference TRBV19 and TRBJ2-2, is DGGITQSPKYLFRKEGQNVTLSCEQNLNHDAMYWYRQDPGQGLRLIYYSQIVNDFQKGDIAEGYSVSREKKESFPLTVTSAQKNPTAFYLCASSEAPLRAGELFFGEGSRLTVL.

The V and J genes are TRBV19 and TRBJ1-2; TRBD1 aligns across 7 bases. CDR1 and CDR2 (germline): LNHDA, SQIVND (reference sequence). Losses at the gene ends were 5 bases for V and 6 bases for J; bases not matched to a gene: 3. This CDR3 is built from 12 residues. This chain's CDR3 is CASSFDRDGYTF. The CDR3 bases are TGTGCCAGTAGTTTCGACAGGGATGGCTACACCTTC.

This chain connects TRBV2 to TRBJ1-5, with 12 bases fitting TRBD1. There are 17 residues in the CDR3. Germline CDR1 reads SNHLY; CDR2 reads FYNNEI. Germline trimming cut 6 bases from V and 4 bases from J; bases unmatched to any gene: 10. This CDR3 is CASSPGQGAVGNQPQHF. DNA of the CDR3: TGTGCCAGCAGCCCGGGACAGGGGGCGGTAGGAAATCAGCCCCAGCATTTT.

This chain connects TRBV5-4 to TRBJ1-2, with TRBD1 matching over 9 bases. With 4 bases clipped from V and 3 bases from J, the junction kept 10 bases outside the gene matches. The CDR3 length is 16 residues. The germline gives CDR1 SGHNT, CDR2 YYREEE (reference sequence). In DNA form, the CDR3 reads TGTGCCAGCAGCCCAACCGCGGGACAGGGCGACTATGGCTACACCTTC. Translated, it gives CASSPTAGQGDYGYTF.

V is TRBV2 and J is TRBJ2-7; 7 positions match TRBD1. The length of the CDR3 is 14 residues. CDR1 and CDR2 (germline): SNHLY, FYNNEI. The V gene end was trimmed by 7 bases and the J gene end by 5 bases; junction bases not matched to a gene: 11. This CDR3 reads CASTKGQSLHEQYF. In nucleotides, the CDR3 is TGTGCCAGCACCAAGGGACAGTCACTCCACGAGCAGTACTTC. The variable domain in full, completed from reference TRBV2 and TRBJ2-7, reads EPEVTQTPSHQVTQMGQEVILRCVPISNHLYFYWYRQILGQKVEFLVSFYNNEISEKSEIFDDQFSVERPDGSNFTLKIRSTKLEDSAMYFCASTKGQSLHEQYFGPGTRLTVT.

This rearrangement joins TRBV6-5 to TRBJ1-4; 8 bases map to TRBD1. Germline V gives CDR1 MNHEY, CDR2 SVGAGI. V was pared by 3 bases and J by 5 bases, with 5 bases of the junction left unmatched. The CDR3 runs to 15 residues. DNA of the CDR3: TGTGCCAGCAGTTATACGCAGGGGGCGAATGAAAAACTGTTTTTT. Amino acid sequence: CASSYTQGANEKLFF.

The chain uses TRBV6-5 and TRBJ2-3, with 7 bases aligning to TRBD2. The ends lost 1 base at V and 0 bases at J; junction bases unmatched: 1. The CDR3 consists of 15 residues. CDR1 is MNHEY and CDR2 is SVGAGI in the germline V gene. DNA for the CDR3: TGTGCCAGCAGTTACTGGGGGGGAAGCACAGATACGCAGTATTTT. Its protein product is CASSYWGGSTDTQYF.

The chain carries TRBV10-3 and TRBJ2-3; a weak D match, TRBD2 (5 bases). CDR1 ENHRY and CDR2 SYGVKD come from the germline V gene. CDR3 length: 15 residues. The V end lost 7 bases, the J end lost 6 bases, and 20 bases lay between the germline ends. CDR3 loop: CAITGQRTSRDTQYF. CDR3 DNA sequence: TGTGCCATCACGGGCCAGCGGACCTCCCGGGATACGCAGTATTTT.

CDR3 sequence (DNA): TGTGCCAGCGGCAGGGGGCTCTCCTACGAGCAGTACTTC. This codes for CASGRGLSYEQYF. The V gene is TRBV6-4, the J gene TRBJ2-7, with TRBD1 identical over 8 bases. The CDR3 runs 13 residues. Germline CDR1 is MRHNA and CDR2 is SNTAGT. V was pared by 8 bases and J by 0 bases, with 3 bases of the junction left unmatched.

This clone was picked up one time. This sequence joins TRBV7-2 and TRBJ2-4, with D possibly being TRBD2 (7 bases). V gave up 1 base and J gave up 3 bases, with 16 bases separating them. CDR1 is SGHTA and CDR2 is FQGNSA in the germline V gene. The CDR3 is 17 amino acids. In nucleotides, the CDR3 is TGTGCCAGCAGCTTAGGATCGGGGGGCTGGGGCAAAAACATTCAGTACTTC. Encoded protein: CASSLGSGGWGKNIQYF. Full variable domain (outside the CDR3, taken from reference TRBV7-2 and TRBJ2-4): GAGVSQSPSNKVTEKGKDVELRCDPISGHTALYWYRQSLGQGLEFLIYFQGNSAPDKSGLPSDRFSAERTGGSVSTLTIQRTQQEDSAVYLCASSLGSGGWGKNIQYFGAGTRLSVL.

This chain uses TRBV28 with TRBJ2-7, with 7 bases lining up with TRBD2. Trimming took 7 bases from V and 3 from J; bases not matched to a gene: 6. The CDR3 extends over 13 amino acids. The V gene's germline CDR1 is MDHEN and CDR2 SYDVKM. CDR3 residues: CASTISGDYEQYF. In nucleotides, the CDR3 is TGTGCCAGCACCATCAGCGGGGACTACGAGCAGTACTTC.

The chain is built from TRBV2 and TRBJ1-1; no reliable D call. CDR3 length: 14 amino acids. V dropped 0 bases and J dropped 1 base, with 6 bases sitting between them. The germline gives CDR1 SNHLY, CDR2 FYNNEI. CDR3 in DNA: TGTGCCAGCAGTGAAGCCGCGGCGAACACTGAAGCTTTCTTT. It codes for CASSEAAANTEAFF. The variable domain in full, completed from reference TRBV2 and TRBJ1-1, reads EPEVTQTPSHQVTQMGQEVILRCVPISNHLYFYWYRQILGQKVEFLVSFYNNEISEKSEIFDDQFSVERPDGSNFTLKIRSTKLEDSAMYFCASSEAAANTEAFFGQGTRLTVV.

The chain employs TRBV23-1 and TRBJ2-4, with D possibly being TRBD2 (5 bases). TRBV23-1 is an open reading frame, and its role is uncertain. The CDR3 extends over 14 amino acids. Trimming took off 5 bases at V and 0 bases at J, with 8 bases between the two ends. The CDR3 is CASSRELAKNIQYF. The CDR3 DNA is TGCGCCAGCAGTAGGGAGTTAGCCAAAAACATTCAGTACTTC.

V and J are TRBV6-5 and TRBJ1-2; 7 nucleotides line up with TRBD1. This CDR3 spans 14 amino acids. Per germline, CDR1 MNHEY and CDR2 SVGAGI. Germline trimming cut 5 bases from V and 4 bases from J; bases unmatched to any gene: 7. CDR3 in amino acids: CASSRQGLTYGYTF. The CDR3 DNA sequence: TGTGCCAGCAGTCGACAGGGCCTTACCTATGGCTACACCTTC.

The chain employs TRBV9 and TRBJ2-5; a possible D gene is TRBD1 (7 bases). The CDR3 contains 16 residues. Germline CDR1 reads SGDLS; CDR2 reads YYNGEE. V lost 4 bases and J 3 bases, leaving 19 bases between the germline ends. The CDR3 here is CASSPRGTALKETQYF. The CDR3 nucleotides are TGTGCCAGCAGCCCCCGGGGGACAGCTCTAAAAGAGACCCAGTACTTC.

A single count supports this clone. The chain is built from TRBV30 and TRBJ1-1, with D possibly TRBD1 on 6 matching bases. V lost 8 bases, J lost 1 base, and 23 bases lay in between. The germline gives CDR1 GTSNPN, CDR2 SVGIG (reference sequence). The CDR3 has 16 amino acids. CDR3 region: CAHGGRGTTSNTEAFF. Written as DNA, the CDR3 is TGTGCCCACGGGGGGCGGGGGACGACCTCGAACACTGAAGCTTTCTTT. Full variable domain (missing parts from reference TRBV30 and TRBJ1-1): SQTIHQWPATLVQPVGSPLSLECTVEGTSNPNLYWYRQAAGRGLQLLFYSVGIGQISSEVPQNLSASRPQDRQFILSSKKLLLSDSGFYLCAHGGRGTTSNTEAFFGQGTRLTVV.

The J gene is TRBJ1-1, the V gene TRBV18, with unresolved D. V lost 3 bases, J lost 0 bases, and 5 bases lay in between. The CDR3 has 13 amino acids. The germline V gene encodes CDR1 KGHSH and CDR2 LQKENI. DNA of the CDR3: TGTGCCAGCTCACCCTCCCTGAACACTGAAGCTTTCTTT. Encoded protein: CASSPSLNTEAFF.

The rearrangement joins TRBV11-2 to TRBJ2-2; 7 nucleotides line up with TRBD2. In germline, CDR1 is SGHAT, CDR2 FQNNGV. The V segment lost 0 bases and the J segment 4 bases; nucleotides outside the gene matches: 2. This CDR3 comprises 15 residues. CDR3 protein: CASSLDRGVTGELFF. CDR3 nucleotide sequence: TGTGCCAGCAGCTTAGATCGGGGGGTCACCGGGGAGCTGTTTTTT.

The gene calls are TRBV18 and TRBJ1-5; the match to TRBD1 covers 7 bases. Germline trimming cut 7 bases from V and 4 bases from J; bases unmatched to any gene: 7. The germline V gene encodes CDR1 KGHSH and CDR2 LQKENI. The CDR3 sequence is 14 residues long. The CDR3 sequence is CASCGQVHNQPQHF. The CDR3 DNA reads as TGTGCCAGCTGCGGACAGGTCCATAATCAGCCCCAGCATTTT.

The chain is built from TRBV14 and TRBJ2-3; 8 bases are shared with TRBD2. Germline CDR1 SGHDN, CDR2 FVKESK. Trimming took 4 bases from V and 2 from J; bases not matched to a gene: 8. The CDR3 runs to 16 residues. The CDR3 reads CASSPQVGGVTDTQYF. In nucleotides, the CDR3 is TGTGCCAGCAGCCCCCAGGTCGGGGGGGTCACAGATACGCAGTATTTT.

V is TRBV28 and J is TRBJ2-1, with 7 bases aligning to TRBD1. V trimming: 6 bases; J trimming: 9 bases; junction bases outside the gene matches: 14. The CDR3 has 15 residues. Germline V gene lookup returns CDR1 MDHEN and CDR2 SYDVKM. The CDR3 coding sequence is TGTGCCAGCAGCCCCGGCGACAGGGAACAGACTGAGCAGTTCTTC. Residues: CASSPGDREQTEQFF.

This chain links TRBV5-4 with TRBJ2-3; 8 nucleotides match TRBD2. The CDR3 is 15 amino acids. Germline trimming cut 0 bases from V and 2 bases from J; bases unmatched to any gene: 2. The germline V gene encodes CDR1 SGHNT and CDR2 YYREEE (reference sequence). As DNA, the CDR3 is TGTGCCAGCAGCTTGGGTAGCGGGAACACAGATACGCAGTATTTT. Residues: CASSLGSGNTDTQYF.

Only one count was recorded for this clone. This CDR3 is CSVGTSIAYEQYF. The CDR3 coding sequence is TGCAGCGTTGGGACTAGCATTGCCTACGAGCAGTACTTC. The rearrangement uses TRBV29-1 and TRBJ2-7; 8 bases are shared with TRBD2. The length of the CDR3 is 13 residues. V lost 4 bases and J lost 2; bases outside the gene matches: 4. The V gene's germline CDR1 is SQVTM and CDR2 ANQGSEA.

The chain joins TRBV5-1 to TRBJ2-2; unclear D gene. Between the trimmed V and J ends, which lost 2 bases and 0 bases, there was a span of 8 bases. CDR1 is SGHRS, CDR2 YFSETQ, per germline. CDR3 length: 15 residues. The CDR3 spells CASSFDMANTGELFF. The CDR3, as DNA: TGCGCCAGCAGCTTTGACATGGCGAACACCGGGGAGCTGTTTTTT.

The genes are TRBV4-1 and TRBJ1-5; 7 bases are shared with TRBD1. V lost 3 bases, J lost 7 bases, and 9 bases stayed unmatched. CDR3 size: 15 residues. Germline-derived CDR1 and CDR2 are MGHRA and YSYEKL. CDR3 in amino acids: CASSQIDRDRQPQHF. For the CDR3, the DNA is TGCGCCAGCAGCCAGATCGACAGGGACAGACAGCCCCAGCATTTT.